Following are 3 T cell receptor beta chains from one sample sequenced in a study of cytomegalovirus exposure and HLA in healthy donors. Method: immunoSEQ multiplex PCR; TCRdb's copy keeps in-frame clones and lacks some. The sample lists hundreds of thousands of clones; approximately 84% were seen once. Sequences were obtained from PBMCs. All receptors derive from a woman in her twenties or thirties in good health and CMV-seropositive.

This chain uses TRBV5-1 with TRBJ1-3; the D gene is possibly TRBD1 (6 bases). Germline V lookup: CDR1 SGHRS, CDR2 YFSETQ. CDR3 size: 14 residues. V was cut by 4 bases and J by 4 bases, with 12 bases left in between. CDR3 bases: TGCGCCAGCAGCCTACAGGGTAACGGAAACACCATATATTTT. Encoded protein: CASSLQGNGNTIYF.

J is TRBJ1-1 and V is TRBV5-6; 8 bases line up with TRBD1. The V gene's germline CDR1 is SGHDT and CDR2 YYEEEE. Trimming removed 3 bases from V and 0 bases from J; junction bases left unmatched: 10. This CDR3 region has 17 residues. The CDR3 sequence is CASSWGRGLPLNTEAFF. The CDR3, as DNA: TGTGCCAGCAGCTGGGGCAGGGGGCTCCCGCTGAACACTGAAGCTTTCTTT.

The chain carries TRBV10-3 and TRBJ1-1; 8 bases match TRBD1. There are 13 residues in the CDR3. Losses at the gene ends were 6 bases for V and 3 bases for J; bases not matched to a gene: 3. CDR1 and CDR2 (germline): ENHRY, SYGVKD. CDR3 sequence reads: CAIRDREDTEAFF. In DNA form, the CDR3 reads TGTGCCATCAGGGACAGGGAGGACACTGAAGCTTTCTTT.